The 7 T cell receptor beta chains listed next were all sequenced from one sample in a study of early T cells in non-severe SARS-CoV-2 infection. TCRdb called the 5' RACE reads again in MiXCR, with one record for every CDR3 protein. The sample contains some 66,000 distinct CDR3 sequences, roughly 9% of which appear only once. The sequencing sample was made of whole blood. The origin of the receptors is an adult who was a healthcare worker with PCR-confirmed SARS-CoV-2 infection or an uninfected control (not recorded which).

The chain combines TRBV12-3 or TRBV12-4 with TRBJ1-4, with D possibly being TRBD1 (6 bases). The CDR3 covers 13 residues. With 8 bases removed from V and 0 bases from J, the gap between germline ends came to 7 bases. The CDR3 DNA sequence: TGTGCCAGCCGACAGGCAACTAATGAAAAACTGTTTTTT. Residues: CASRQATNEKLFF.

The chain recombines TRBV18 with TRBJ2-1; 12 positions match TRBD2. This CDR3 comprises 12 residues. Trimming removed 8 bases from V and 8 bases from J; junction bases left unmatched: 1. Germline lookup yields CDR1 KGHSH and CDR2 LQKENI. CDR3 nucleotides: TGTGCCAGCCGACTAGCGGGAGATGAGCAGTTCTTC. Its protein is CASRLAGDEQFF.

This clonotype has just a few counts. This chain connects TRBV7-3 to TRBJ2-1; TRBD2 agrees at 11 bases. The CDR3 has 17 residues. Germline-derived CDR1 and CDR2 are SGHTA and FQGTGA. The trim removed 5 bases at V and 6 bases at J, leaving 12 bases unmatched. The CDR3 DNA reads TGTGCCAGCAGCAAAGGGGGTCTAGCGGGAGGCCCCAATGAGCAGTTCTTC. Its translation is CASSKGGLAGGPNEQFF.

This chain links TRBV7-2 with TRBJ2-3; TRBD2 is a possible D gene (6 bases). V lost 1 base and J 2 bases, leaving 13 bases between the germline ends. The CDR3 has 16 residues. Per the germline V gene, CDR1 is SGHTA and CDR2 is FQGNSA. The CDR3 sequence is CASSLDLGGDTDTQYF. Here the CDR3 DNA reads TGTGCCAGCAGCTTAGATTTAGGAGGGGACACAGATACGCAGTATTTT.

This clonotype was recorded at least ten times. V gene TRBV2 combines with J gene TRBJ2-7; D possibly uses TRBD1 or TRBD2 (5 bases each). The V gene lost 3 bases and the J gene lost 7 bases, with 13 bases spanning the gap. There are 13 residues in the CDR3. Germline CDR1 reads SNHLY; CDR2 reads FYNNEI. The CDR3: CASSDVGTWEQYF. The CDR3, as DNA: TGTGCCAGCAGTGATGTGGGGACCTGGGAGCAGTACTTC.

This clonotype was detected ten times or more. CDR3 amino acids: CASSSRRLKGTSGRVTDTQYF. CDR3 nucleotides: TGTGCCAGCAGCTCGCGTCGTCTCAAAGGGACTAGCGGGAGGGTCACAGATACGCAGTATTTT. The rearrangement joins TRBV7-2 to TRBJ2-3, with 16 bases aligning to TRBD2. There are 21 residues in the CDR3. The germline gives CDR1 SGHTA, CDR2 FQGNSA. J lost 2 bases, V lost 4 bases, and 15 bases had no gene match.

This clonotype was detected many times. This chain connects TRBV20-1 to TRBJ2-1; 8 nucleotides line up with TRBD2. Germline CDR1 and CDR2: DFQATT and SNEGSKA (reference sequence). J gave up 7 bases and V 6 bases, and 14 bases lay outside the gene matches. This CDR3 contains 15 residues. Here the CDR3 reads CSAPGGSGGPNEQFF. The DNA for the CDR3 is TGCAGTGCCCCCGGGGGGTCGGGAGGGCCAAATGAGCAGTTCTTC.